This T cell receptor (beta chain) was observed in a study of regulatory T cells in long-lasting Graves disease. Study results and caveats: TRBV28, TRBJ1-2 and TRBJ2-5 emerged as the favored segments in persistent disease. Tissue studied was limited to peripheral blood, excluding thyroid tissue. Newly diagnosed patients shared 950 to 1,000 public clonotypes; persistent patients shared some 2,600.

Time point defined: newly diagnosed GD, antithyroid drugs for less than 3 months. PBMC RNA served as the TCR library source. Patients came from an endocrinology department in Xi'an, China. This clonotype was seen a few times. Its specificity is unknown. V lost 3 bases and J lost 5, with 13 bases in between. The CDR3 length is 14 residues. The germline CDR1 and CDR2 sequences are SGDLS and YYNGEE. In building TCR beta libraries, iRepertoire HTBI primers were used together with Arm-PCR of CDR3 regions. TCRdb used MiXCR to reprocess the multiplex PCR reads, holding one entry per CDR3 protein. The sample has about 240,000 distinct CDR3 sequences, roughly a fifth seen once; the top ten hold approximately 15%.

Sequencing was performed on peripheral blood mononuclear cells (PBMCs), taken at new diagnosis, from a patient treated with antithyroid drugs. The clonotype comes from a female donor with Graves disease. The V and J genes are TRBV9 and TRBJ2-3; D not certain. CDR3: CASSGPELGDTQYF. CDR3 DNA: TGTGCCAGCAGCGGACCAGAATTAGGAGATACGCAGTATTTT.